This T cell receptor beta chain was identified during a study of T-cell reconstitution after alpha-beta-depleted transplantation in children. The library targeted TCRbeta and was prepared with unique molecular identifiers. TCRdb called the PCR reads again in MiXCR, with one record for every CDR3 protein. This sample has nearly 550,000 distinct CDR3 sequences, with 15% to 20% found just once. Germline V gene sequence: CDR1 MNHNS, CDR2 SASEGT. Trimming pared 5 bases from V and 7 bases from J, leaving 11 bases between. The CDR3 is 13 residues long. This clonotype was seen a handful of times. The V call is TRBV6-1, the J call TRBJ2-2; D remains unclear. The sequences come from PBMCs from the stem cell graft donor, collected from the stem cell graft. This sequence was found in a human donor who donated a stem cell graft to a child with acute lymphoblastic leukemia. The CDR3 DNA sequence: TGTGCCAGCAGTCTAGAATTCGGCGGGGAGCTGTTTTTT. Protein product: CASSLEFGGELFF.